The following is a T cell receptor (beta chain) sequence with its context. No antigen is known for it. No quality values exist for individual bases; no much larger clone is one base distant. The sample comes from a study of identical twins (dated by TCRdb to the mid-2010s). For the wider study: To test whether fetal clonotypes persist, this study deep-sequenced TCR alpha and beta repertoires from monozygotic twins, from unrelated adults of various ages, and from cord blood. Replicate twin experiments were performed at different times using different library preparation protocols to rule out contamination.

Only healthy Caucasian donors were included. Library preparation used 5' RACE. The sequencer listed for this sample is Illumina HiSeq 2000. A universal primer binding site was introduced by template switching, and a unique molecular identifier was present in the final cDNA, enabling accurate counting of TCR cDNA molecules. First-strand cDNA for TCR alpha and beta chains was synthesized from specific primers in the conserved constant-segment region. Each cDNA library was double barcoded, with a SMART-Mk sample barcode plus Illumina barcodes, to control for contamination. TruSeq adapter sequences and Illumina sample barcodes were added in two successive PCR steps. The TCR alpha and beta cDNA libraries were sequenced on the Illumina HiSeq platform using custom primers. The paper's data handling went like this. Raw reads were processed with MiGEC to extract unique molecular identifiers, and MiXCR was used to determine CDR3 positions. For each individual, recombination models were inferred using an EM algorithm with the repgenHMM and IGoR tools. The analysis of shared clonotypes was done with the tcR package in R, with sharing normalized by the product of cloneset sizes. To study raw recombination without the effects of thymic and clonal selection, out-of-frame nonproductive sequences were analyzed. The raw public reads went through TCRdb reprocessing: fastp at Q25, MiXCR clone calling, in-frame beta chains kept. Rows with a matching CDR3 protein are joined into one entry that keeps the most common DNA and genes. TCRdb assigned the V and J calls; the authors' analysis was not used. This sample comprises 1.5 million to 2 million distinct CDR3 sequences, less than 40% of them detected only once. The ten largest clones represent about 0.3% of the sample.

Overall study outcomes, separate from this receptor: Because the same donors could not be followed over many years, the conclusions relied on cross-sectional statistical analysis. Abundant cord blood beta clonotypes carried fewer insertions; young adult naive repertoires showed a weaker similar trend, while memory repertoires showed none. Out-of-frame TCR alpha sharing in monozygotic twins was systematically underestimated by recombination models, whereas sharing between unrelated individuals was in agreement with the recombination models. Compared with coincidental sharing between unrelated individuals, an excess of low generation-probability sequences was observed among out-of-frame TCR alpha sequences shared between twins. Excess twin sharing in beta out-of-frame sequences was weaker because fewer shared sequences lowered the signal-to-noise ratio. Invariant T cells such as MAIT and iNKT could partly confound zero-insertion analyses, although diverse VJ usage argued against such confounding for most clonotypes.

This clonotype originated in a newborn girl in good health. Sequenced sample: cord blood.

The DNA sequence is TGTGCCAGCTCACCAATTGAGGGAGCTACTGAAGCTTTCTTT. It is translated as CASSPIEGATEAFF. This sequence uses TRBV18 and TRBJ1-1, with no confidently assigned D gene. CDR1 and CDR2 were assigned from the germline V gene as KGHSH and LQKENI. Deletion took 2 bases off V and 5 bases off J, with a span of 12 bases between the germline ends. There are 14 amino acids in the CDR3, from cysteine to phenylalanine inclusive. The sequence is cut down to CDR3 DNA, 42 bases in frame from base 1.